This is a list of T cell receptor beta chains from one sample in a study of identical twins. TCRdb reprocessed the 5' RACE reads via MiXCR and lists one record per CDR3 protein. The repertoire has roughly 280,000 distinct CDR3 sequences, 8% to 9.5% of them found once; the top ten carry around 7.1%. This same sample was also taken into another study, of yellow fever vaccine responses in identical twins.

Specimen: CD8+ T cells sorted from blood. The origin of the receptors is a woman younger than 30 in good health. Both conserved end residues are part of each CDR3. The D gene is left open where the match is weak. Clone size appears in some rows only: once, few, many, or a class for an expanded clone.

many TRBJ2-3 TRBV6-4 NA CASSDSRGADTQYF TGTGCCAGCAGTGACTCGAGGGGTGCAGATACGCAGTATTTT
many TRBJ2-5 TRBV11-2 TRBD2 CASSLVGGIAGAQETQYF TGTGCCAGCAGCTTAGTTGGGGGAATAGCGGGAGCCCAAGAGACCCAGTACTTC
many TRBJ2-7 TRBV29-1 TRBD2 CSVERGQPGEQYF TGCAGCGTCGAGCGGGGCCAGCCGGGCGAGCAGTACTTC
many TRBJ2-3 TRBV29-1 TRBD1 CSATGTADNTQYF TGCAGCGCTACCGGGACAGCTGATAATACGCAGTATTTT
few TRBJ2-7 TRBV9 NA CASSVGVVGEQYF TGTGCCAGCAGCGTAGGAGTGGTAGGCGAGCAGTACTTC
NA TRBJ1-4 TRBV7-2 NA CASSLAWGGDEKLFF TGTGCCAGCAGCTTAGCGTGGGGGGGCGATGAAAAACTGTTTTTT
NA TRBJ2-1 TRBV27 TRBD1 CASSSSGDRYLDEQFF TGTGCCAGCAGTTCATCAGGGGACAGGTATTTAGATGAGCAGTTCTTC
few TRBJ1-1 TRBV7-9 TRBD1 CASSPPGGSEAFF TGTGCCAGCAGCCCTCCAGGGGGATCTGAAGCTTTCTTT
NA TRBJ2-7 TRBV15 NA CATGIYEQYF TGTGCCACCGGCATTTACGAGCAGTACTTC
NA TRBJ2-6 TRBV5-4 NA CASSFLPKRLIDSGANVLTF TGTGCCAGCAGCTTCCTCCCCAAGCGCTTGATTGACTCAGGGGCCAACGTCCTGACTTTC
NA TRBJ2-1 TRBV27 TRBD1 CASGPATGGYYNEQFF TGTGCCAGCGGCCCAGCGACAGGGGGCTACTACAATGAGCAGTTCTTC
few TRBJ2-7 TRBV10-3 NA CAISETGSSYEQYF TGTGCCATCAGTGAGACAGGGAGCTCCTACGAGCAGTACTTC
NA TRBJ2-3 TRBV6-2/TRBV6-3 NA CASSAVPDTQYF TGTGCCAGCAGTGCCGTCCCTGATACGCAGTATTTT
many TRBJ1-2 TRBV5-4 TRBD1 CASSLGLDRENGYTF TGTGCCAGCAGCTTGGGGTTGGACAGGGAAAATGGCTACACCTTC
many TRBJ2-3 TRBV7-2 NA CASRSNDWRRTDTQYF TGTGCCAGCAGATCCAATGACTGGCGGCGCACAGATACGCAGTATTTT
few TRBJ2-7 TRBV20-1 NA CSASDPLTELGYEQYF TGCAGTGCTAGTGATCCCCTAACAGAGTTAGGGTACGAGCAGTACTTC
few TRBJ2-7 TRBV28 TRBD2 CASSVSSGRGYEQYF TGTGCCAGCAGTGTTTCTAGCGGGAGGGGTTACGAGCAGTACTTC
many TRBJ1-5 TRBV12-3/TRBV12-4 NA CASSLEGYSNQPQHF TGTGCCAGCAGTTTAGAAGGGTATAGCAATCAGCCCCAGCATTTT
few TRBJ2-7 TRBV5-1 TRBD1 CASSLLRTGLVEQYF TGCGCCAGCAGCTTGCTCCGGACAGGCCTGGTCGAGCAGTACTTC
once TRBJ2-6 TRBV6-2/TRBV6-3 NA CASRQDSEPTGANVLTF TGTGCCAGCAGGCAGGATTCCGAACCGACAGGGGCCAACGTCCTGACTTTC
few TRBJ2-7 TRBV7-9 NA CASSSAGTYEQYF TGTGCCAGCAGCTCCGCCGGGACCTACGAGCAGTACTTC
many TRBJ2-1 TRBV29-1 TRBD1 CSVEVGDRETNEQFF TGCAGCGTTGAAGTGGGGGACAGAGAAACCAATGAGCAGTTCTTC
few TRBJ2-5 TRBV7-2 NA CASSFVGAKETQYF TGTGCCAGCAGCTTCGTGGGAGCCAAAGAGACCCAGTACTTC
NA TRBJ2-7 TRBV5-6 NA CASSLVATAEQYF TGTGCCAGCAGCTTGGTCGCGACAGCTGAGCAGTACTTC
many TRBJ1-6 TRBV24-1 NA CATSDRGGSLHF TGTGCCACCAGTGATAGAGGGGGAAGCCTCCACTTT
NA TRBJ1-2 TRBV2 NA CASSDGTPYGYTF TGTGCCAGCAGTGATGGGACACCTTATGGCTACACCTTC